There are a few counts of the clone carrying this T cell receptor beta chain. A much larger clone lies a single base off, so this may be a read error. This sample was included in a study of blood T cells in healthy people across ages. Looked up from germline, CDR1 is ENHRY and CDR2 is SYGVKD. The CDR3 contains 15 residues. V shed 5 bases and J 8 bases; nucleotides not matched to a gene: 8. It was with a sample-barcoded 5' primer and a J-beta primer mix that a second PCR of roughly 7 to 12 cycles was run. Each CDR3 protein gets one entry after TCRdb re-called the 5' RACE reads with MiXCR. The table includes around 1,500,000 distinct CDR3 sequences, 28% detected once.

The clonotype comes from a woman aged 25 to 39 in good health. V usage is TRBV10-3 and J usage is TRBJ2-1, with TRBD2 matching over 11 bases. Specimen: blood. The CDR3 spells CAISLAGGRPDEQFF. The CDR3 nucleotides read TGTGCCATCAGTTTAGCGGGGGGGCGTCCCGATGAGCAGTTCTTC.